The source of this TCR beta chain is a study of blood T cell repertoires in COVID-19. In the study's own analysis: The authors estimated nucleated cell counts from reference gene primer amplification. The protocol was immunoSEQ multiplex PCR, while the TCRdb copy is restricted to in-frame clones and leaves out a portion. From that table come the V and J calls and clone size; the DNA was used to work out D and trimming. Here the sample spans approximately 140,000 clones, around three quarters being singletons. Germline CDR1 is SGHNT and CDR2 is YENEEA. V lost 5 bases to trimming and J lost 6 bases, with 11 bases between them. CDR3 length: 12 residues.

The J gene is TRBJ2-7, the V gene TRBV11-3, with a tentative D call TRBD2 (5 bases). The sequence was collected from a man older than 75 with acute or convalescent COVID-19. Specimen: peripheral blood. This chain's CDR3 is CASSTRTGEQYF. The CDR3 region has the DNA TGTGCCAGCAGCACCCGGACTGGCGAGCAGTACTTC.